This entry features one T cell receptor (beta chain) sequence. The germline CDR1 and CDR2 sequences are GTSNPN and SVGIG (reference sequence). The CDR3 length is 16 residues. V dropped 7 bases and J dropped 2 bases, with 23 bases sitting between them. Libraries were prepared by immunoSEQ multiplex PCR; TCRdb keeps only in-frame clonotypes and omits some of them. The repertoire has just under 20,000 clones, approximately 89% of them found once; the top ten carry 8% to 9.5%. The data are from a study of T cells in localized non-small cell lung cancer. This sequence was found in a man aged 35 to 70 with stage I lung adenocarcinoma. The gene calls are TRBV30 and TRBJ1-1; tentative D call: TRBD1 (5 bases). The input for sequencing was peripheral blood, taken before any cancer treatment. CDR3 coding DNA: TGTGCCTCGACGAAGCGGGGGGTCGAGCTAAACACTGAAGCTTTCTTT. Protein product: CASTKRGVELNTEAFF.